The present T cell receptor beta chain was sequenced within a study of blood T cell repertoires in COVID-19. The wider study: Spain, Italy and the United States supplied samples that represented acute and convalescent COVID-19. The cDNA or gDNA used as material had been derived from T cells, B-cell-depleted T cells, or PBMCs.

Worth noting for this clone: This could be a read error, since a much larger clone is one nucleotide away.

Seattle patients were enrolled while actively infected and followed longitudinally. Libraries were prepared by immunoSEQ multiplex PCR; TCRdb keeps only in-frame clonotypes and omits some of them. The sample has roughly 100,000 clones, roughly 76% seen once. From germline, CDR1 is LNHDA and CDR2 SQIVND (reference sequence). The CDR3 loop spans 16 amino acids. Deletions cut 3 bases from V and 0 bases from J, with 12 bases between. This sequence joins TRBV19 and TRBJ1-5; D is perhaps TRBD1 (5 bases). The origin of this receptor is a man older than 75 with COVID-19, enrolled during active disease. Material for sequencing was peripheral blood. The CDR3 sequence: CASSISGTNSNQPQHF. The CDR3 region has the DNA TGTGCCAGTAGTATTAGCGGGACGAATAGCAATCAGCCCCAGCATTTT.